Below are 11 T cell receptor beta chains sequenced from a single sample in a study of blood T cell repertoires in COVID-19 (dated by TCRdb to 2018 to 2021). The method behind the library was the immunoSEQ multiplex PCR assay. TCRdb provides this immuneACCESS table in a form limited to in-frame rearrangements. Some clones are lacking; in checked studies, under half of them reflect an unresolved V gene, and why the rest are absent is not known. This sample lists about 43,000 clones; about 80% were detected once. The top ten constitute 20% to 30% of the sample. Sample: peripheral blood. These TCRs come from a woman aged 60-75 years with acute or convalescent COVID-19.

The V and J genes are TRBV19 and TRBJ1-1; D is possibly TRBD1 (6 bases). V dropped 6 bases and J dropped 0 bases, with 11 bases sitting between them. Germline-derived CDR1 and CDR2 are LNHDA and SQIVND (reference sequence). CDR3 length: 14 amino acids. The CDR3 DNA is TGTGCCAGTAGCCCGGACAGATTGAACACTGAAGCTTTCTTT. Translation gives CASSPDRLNTEAFF.

V usage is TRBV27 and J usage is TRBJ2-7, with 9 bases fitting TRBD1. The CDR3 sequence is 13 residues long. With 7 bases clipped from V and 5 bases from J, the junction kept 6 bases outside the gene matches. The germline V gene has CDR1 MNHEY and CDR2 SMNVEV (reference sequence). CDR3 loop: CASIGTGPHEQYF. The CDR3 nucleotides are TGTGCCAGCATAGGGACAGGGCCCCACGAGCAGTACTTC.

This chain uses TRBV6-5 with TRBJ1-1; 8 bases are a match to TRBD1. From germline, CDR1 is MNHEY and CDR2 SVGAGI. The CDR3 runs to 15 residues. The V and J ends lost 6 bases and 5 bases, in that order; junction bases with no gene match: 11. CDR3 in amino acids: CASRRQGAKRTEAFF. The DNA for the CDR3 is TGTGCCAGCAGGCGGCAGGGGGCTAAGAGGACTGAAGCTTTCTTT.

The rearrangement uses TRBV7-9 and TRBJ2-3; 11 positions match TRBD2. This CDR3 has 15 residues. The germline V gene encodes CDR1 SEHNR and CDR2 FQNEAQ (reference sequence). The V and J ends lost 2 bases and 6 bases, in that order; junction bases with no gene match: 4. The CDR3 DNA sequence: TGTGCCAGCAGCTTATTGACTAGCGGGGCGGATACGCAGTATTTT. Protein product: CASSLLTSGADTQYF.

The V and J genes are TRBV7-9 and TRBJ2-2, with TRBD1 identical over 10 bases. V lost 5 bases, J lost 0 bases, and 0 bases stayed unmatched. This CDR3 is built from 15 residues. Germline CDR1 SEHNR, CDR2 FQNEAQ (reference sequence). For the CDR3, the DNA is TGTGCCAGCAGCGGACAGGGGGCGAACACCGGGGAGCTGTTTTTT. Amino acid sequence: CASSGQGANTGELFF.

This clone was seen just once. The J gene is TRBJ2-4, the V gene TRBV10-3; D possibly corresponds to TRBD1 (7 bases). Germline V gene lookup returns CDR1 ENHRY and CDR2 SYGVKD. Deletions cut 6 bases from V and 9 bases from J, with 18 bases between. The CDR3 is made up of 14 amino acids. The CDR3 sequence is CAIRDGLQGGIQYF. As DNA, the CDR3 is TGTGCCATCAGAGATGGACTTCAGGGGGGCATTCAGTACTTC.

The V gene is TRBV6-5, the J gene TRBJ2-2; D uncertain. V was trimmed by 7 bases and J by 5 bases, leaving 11 bases between them. Germline loops: CDR1 MNHEY, CDR2 SVGAGI. This CDR3 contains 13 residues. The CDR3 sequence: CASTLTVTGELFF. The CDR3 coding sequence is TGTGCCAGCACCCTTACAGTAACCGGGGAGCTGTTTTTT.

The chain combines TRBV6-6 with TRBJ2-5; the D is unclear. CDR1 and CDR2 from the germline V gene are MNHNY and SVGAGI (reference sequence). Trimming took 0 bases from V and 1 from J, leaving 6 bases between them. The CDR3 runs 14 residues. The CDR3 loop is CASSYSSSQETQYF. CDR3 bases: TGTGCCAGCAGTTACTCCAGTTCCCAAGAGACCCAGTACTTC.

This chain connects TRBV11-2 to TRBJ2-7; 11 nucleotides match TRBD1. The germline V gene encodes CDR1 SGHAT and CDR2 FQNNGV. This CDR3 has 15 amino acids. V gave up 4 bases and J gave up 7 bases; unmatched junction bases: 9. In DNA, the CDR3 is TGTGCCAGCAGCTCTCAGGGACAGGGGGTGCGAGAGCAGTACTTC. This codes for CASSSQGQGVREQYF.

DNA of the CDR3: TGTGCCGCGCAACTAGCGGGGGGCTACAATGAGCAGTTCTTC. It codes for CAAQLAGGYNEQFF. V is TRBV10-3 and J is TRBJ2-1, with 12 bases fitting TRBD2. Germline loops: CDR1 ENHRY, CDR2 SYGVKD. The CDR3 extends over 14 amino acids. V shed 11 bases and J 3 bases; nucleotides not matched to a gene: 5.

The rearrangement joins TRBV4-3 to TRBJ1-1, with D tentatively TRBD1 (5 bases). There are 14 residues in the CDR3. The germline gives CDR1 LGHNA, CDR2 YSLEER. Deletions cut 3 bases from V and 0 bases from J, with 8 bases between. The CDR3 spells CASSQDTVNTEAFF. The CDR3 DNA is TGCGCCAGCAGCCAGGACACCGTGAACACTGAAGCTTTCTTT.